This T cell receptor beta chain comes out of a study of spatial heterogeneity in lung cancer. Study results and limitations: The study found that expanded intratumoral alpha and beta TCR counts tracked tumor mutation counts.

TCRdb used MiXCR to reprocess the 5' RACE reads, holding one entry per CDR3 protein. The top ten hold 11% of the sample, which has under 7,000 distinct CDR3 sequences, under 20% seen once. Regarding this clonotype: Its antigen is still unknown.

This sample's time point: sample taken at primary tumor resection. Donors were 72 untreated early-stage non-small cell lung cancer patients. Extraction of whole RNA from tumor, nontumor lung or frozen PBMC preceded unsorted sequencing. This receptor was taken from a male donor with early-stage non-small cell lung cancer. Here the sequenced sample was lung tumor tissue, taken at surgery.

The CDR3 loop is CASSQTGPGELFF. The CDR3 DNA reads as TGTGCCAGCAGTCAAACAGGGCCCGGGGAGCTGTTTTTT. V is TRBV28 and J is TRBJ2-2, with D possibly matching TRBD1 (6 bases). Germline V gene data show CDR1 as MDHEN and CDR2 as SYDVKM. The CDR3 is 13 residues long. Trimming took 5 bases from V and 6 from J, leaving 10 bases between them. The complete variable domain, with remaining parts taken from reference TRBV28 and TRBJ2-2, reads DVKVTQSSRYLVKRTGEKVFLECVQDMDHENMFWYRQDPGLGLRLIYFSYDVKMKEKGDIPEGYSVSREKKERFSLILESASTNQTSMYLCASSQTGPGELFFGEGSRLTVL.